The clone carrying this TCR beta chain appeared a few times. The antigen remains undetermined. Germline V gene data show CDR1 as MNHEY and CDR2 as SVGEGT. V was shortened by 6 bases and J by 5 bases, with 10 bases between the two germline ends. CDR3 size: 13 residues. Tregs were sorted as CD4+CD25+CD127-/low cells. Semi-nested PCR with Nested Universal Primer A followed constant-region reverse priming of full-length variable regions. Each CDR3 protein is one row after TCRdb ran MiXCR on the 5' RACE reads. The data contain more than 55,000 distinct CDR3 sequences, less than 30% of them seen just once; the ten biggest clones take up approximately 2.2%. Broader study findings: The TCR gene usage of tumor memory CD4+ T cells clustered together with blood and lymph node memory CD4+ cells and with lymph node naive CD4+ cells. The larger cohort examined one V-J beta rearrangement, not whole repertoires.

The sequencing input was tumor-infiltrating Tregs sorted from the breast tumor. The receptor was derived from a female donor with breast cancer. The chain combines TRBV6-2 or TRBV6-3 with TRBJ2-2, with unresolved D. This CDR3 reads CASRQIVTGELFF. CDR3 sequence (DNA): TGTGCCAGCAGACAAATCGTAACCGGGGAGCTGTTTTTT.